Shown below are 8 T cell receptor beta chains from a single sample sequenced in a study of early T cells in non-severe SARS-CoV-2 infection. Each CDR3 protein is one row after TCRdb ran MiXCR on the 5' RACE reads. The data show about 77,000 distinct CDR3 sequences, approximately 12% seen once. The specimen was whole blood, collected at baseline. Source of these receptors: an adult who was a healthcare worker with PCR-confirmed SARS-CoV-2 infection or an uninfected control (not recorded which). The donor label of this sample is uncertain.

This clonotype has ten or more counts. The chain combines TRBV6-2 or TRBV6-3 with TRBJ2-7; 8 bases align to TRBD1. The CDR3 length is 13 residues. Trimming took 10 bases from V and 2 from J; bases not matched to a gene: 7. The germline gives CDR1 MNHEY, CDR2 SVGEGT. CDR3: CAIKRTGPYEQYF. As DNA, the CDR3 is TGTGCCATAAAACGGACAGGGCCCTACGAGCAGTACTTC.

This clonotype was detected many times. Since the CDR3 does not end with the conserved phenylalanine or tryptophan, this likely comes from a read error. Because the CDR3's place on the DNA is in doubt, the DNA is left out and the CDR3 is given as listed by TCRdb. This chain links TRBV7-9 with TRBJ1-6; no DNA check was done on the table's D call, TRBD1. From its first to its last residue, the CDR3 has 8 amino acids. Per the germline V gene, CDR1 is SEHNR and CDR2 is FQNEAQ (reference sequence). The CDR3 loop is CASSSRPG.

The V and J genes are TRBV20-1 and TRBJ2-1; D gene ambiguous. This CDR3 spans 13 amino acids. Trimming took off 6 bases at V and 4 bases at J, with 13 bases between the two ends. CDR1 DFQATT and CDR2 SNEGSKA come from the germline V gene (reference sequence). The CDR3 sequence: CSAKRGRYNEQFF. For the CDR3, the DNA is TGCAGTGCCAAGCGAGGACGGTACAATGAGCAGTTCTTC.

V usage is TRBV25-1 and J usage is TRBJ2-7, with D perhaps TRBD1 (6 bases). The CDR3 extends over 11 amino acids. In germline, CDR1 is MGHDK, CDR2 SYGVNS. CDR3 loop: CVTGPGNEQYF. In DNA form, the CDR3 reads TGTGTTACAGGGCCCGGGAACGAGCAGTACTTC.

Many counts were recorded for this clonotype. This CDR3 reads CASSQGKAGASYEQYF. CDR3 DNA: TGTGCCAGCAGCCAAGGGAAAGCGGGGGCCTCCTACGAGCAGTACTTC. The chain uses TRBV4-2 and TRBJ2-7; 8 bases are shared with TRBD2. Germline loops: CDR1 LGHNA, CDR2 YNFKEQ. V lost 1 base to trimming and J lost 0 bases; unmatched junction nucleotides: 5. The CDR3 runs to 16 residues.

There are a few counts of this clonotype. The CDR3 region has the DNA TGCGCCAGCAGTGATGGGAGAGAGGCTGAAGCTTTCTTT. It translates to CASSDGREAEAFF. The chain links TRBV10-1 to TRBJ1-1, with unresolved D. CDR1 and CDR2 from the germline V gene are WNHNN and SYGVQD (reference sequence). Between the trimmed V and J ends, which lost 3 bases and 6 bases, there was a span of 11 bases. The CDR3 sequence is 13 residues long.

The chain is built from TRBV10-3 and TRBJ2-1; tentatively, D is TRBD1 (6 bases). V was shortened by 6 bases and J by 2 bases, with 11 bases between the two germline ends. Germline V gene sequence: CDR1 ENHRY, CDR2 SYGVKD. CDR3 size: 14 residues. The CDR3, as DNA: TGTGCCATCAGAAATGACAGGACCTACAATGAGCAGTTCTTC. It translates to CAIRNDRTYNEQFF.

This clonotype was observed at least ten times. This chain connects TRBV5-4 to TRBJ2-1, with 8 bases lining up with TRBD2. The trim removed 5 bases at V and 7 bases at J, leaving 2 bases unmatched. Germline CDR1 is SGHNT and CDR2 is YYREEE (reference sequence). CDR3 size: 12 residues. The CDR3 sequence is CASSLAGNEQFF. DNA for the CDR3: TGTGCCAGCAGTTTAGCGGGGAATGAGCAGTTCTTC.